The present entry profiles one T cell receptor (beta chain) with its context. Its antigen is still unknown. The CDR3 is made up of 18 amino acids. The germline V gene has CDR1 SGHRS and CDR2 YFSETQ. The junction had 9 bases not matched to a gene; V was cut back by 3 bases and J by 0 bases. All patients were mismatch repair deficient, assessed by either PCR or immunohistochemistry. TCR sequencing covered a few patients who responded to pembrolizumab. Some clones are missing from TCRdb's copy, which holds only in-frame ones; the method was immunoSEQ multiplex PCR. This sample has 60,000 to 75,000 clones, with roughly 88% found just once. The data originate from a study of PD-1 blockade in mismatch repair-deficient tumors. About the study: All were previously treated, progressing patients with some twelve mismatch repair-deficient cancer types.

General study points: Rapid post-treatment expansion, then contraction, generally preceding radiologic response, marked tumor-resident clones.

This TCR came from an adult with mismatch repair-deficient cancer. The chain couples TRBV5-1 to TRBJ2-3, with 11 bases identical to TRBD2. The sequenced sample was peripheral blood, obtained 52 weeks after starting pembrolizumab. CDR3 in amino acids: CASSSGLAGGFSTDTQYF. In DNA form, the CDR3 reads TGCGCCAGCAGCTCCGGGCTAGCGGGAGGCTTTAGCACAGATACGCAGTATTTT. The full variable domain, completed using reference TRBV5-1 and TRBJ2-3, is KAGVTQTPRYLIKTRGQQVTLSCSPISGHRSVSWYQQTPGQGLQFLFEYFSETQRNKGNFPGRFSGRQFSNSRSEMNVSTLELGDSALYLCASSSGLAGGFSTDTQYFGPGTRLTVL.